Each of the 21 T cell receptor beta chains below was sequenced from the same sample in a study of shared clonotypes between healthy human individuals. Sequencing used immunoSEQ multiplex PCR; TCRdb keeps in-frame clones, though not all of them. The sample comprises about 560,000 clones, around 78% of which are singletons, and about 11% rests with the top ten. Sequencing was done on a sample of PBMCs. These receptors came from a woman aged 40 to 50 in good health. Some clones in this sample may be carry-over from other donors' samples.

This clone was recorded once. The chain recombines TRBV5-4 with TRBJ2-5, with D perhaps being TRBD1 or TRBD2 (5 bases each). V was trimmed by 5 bases and J by 7 bases, leaving 18 bases between them. Germline-derived CDR1 and CDR2 are SGHNT and YYREEE (reference sequence). The CDR3 length is 14 residues. The CDR3 DNA reads as TGTGCCAGCAGTCTACCGGGGCTGGCTTCGACCCAGTACTTC. It codes for CASSLPGLASTQYF.

The V and J genes are TRBV7-2 and TRBJ1-2; D gene unclear. Germline V gene lookup returns CDR1 SGHTA and CDR2 FQGNSA. The CDR3 is 16 residues long. Trimming took 6 bases from V and 4 from J, leaving 21 bases between them. The CDR3 loop reads CASSMRTELTAYGYTF. CDR3 sequence (DNA): TGTGCCAGCAGTATGCGGACGGAGCTAACAGCCTATGGCTACACCTTC.

This clone has just a few counts. V is TRBV30 and J is TRBJ2-2, with 9 bases fitting TRBD1. This CDR3 region has 15 residues. Germline loops: CDR1 GTSNPN, CDR2 SVGIG (reference sequence). V dropped 0 bases and J dropped 3; count of bases not matched to a gene: 2. CDR3 protein: CAWSVRDRDTGELFF. In nucleotides, the CDR3 is TGTGCCTGGAGTGTGAGGGACAGGGACACCGGGGAGCTGTTTTTT.

The chain links TRBV5-1 to TRBJ1-2; D is uncertain. V shed 0 bases and J shed 8 bases, with 14 bases lying between them. Germline V gene lookup returns CDR1 SGHRS and CDR2 YFSETQ. CDR3 length: 14 residues. CDR3 residues: CASSLETALRGYTF. Written as DNA, the CDR3 is TGCGCCAGCAGCTTGGAAACAGCCCTAAGGGGCTACACCTTC.

The chain has TRBV6-5 and TRBJ2-5; the match to TRBD2 covers 11 bases. There are 16 residues in the CDR3. Germline-derived CDR1 and CDR2 are MNHEY and SVGAGI. The V and J ends lost 0 bases and 1 base, in that order; junction bases with no gene match: 1. CDR3 amino acids: CASSYSGTSGQETQYF. The CDR3 DNA reads as TGTGCCAGCAGTTACTCCGGGACTAGCGGCCAAGAGACCCAGTACTTC.

This chain uses TRBV6-5 with TRBJ1-2, with no clear D. The CDR3 runs to 14 residues. Per germline, CDR1 MNHEY and CDR2 SVGAGI. V lost 0 bases and J 6 bases, leaving 11 bases between the germline ends. The CDR3 is CASSYSETRDGYTF. The CDR3 DNA reads TGTGCCAGCAGTTACTCCGAGACTAGGGATGGCTACACCTTC.

J is TRBJ2-7 and V is TRBV7-8, with 8 bases fitting TRBD2. Per the germline V gene, CDR1 is SGHVS and CDR2 is FQNEAQ. The CDR3 is 15 amino acids. Trimming at V came to 7 bases and at J to 2 bases, leaving 10 bases not matched to a gene. CDR3 in DNA: TGTGCCAGCACCTCAAGAAGACTAGCGCCCTACGAGCAGTACTTC. Protein: CASTSRRLAPYEQYF.

This clone has just a few counts. V and J are TRBV19 and TRBJ2-7, with TRBD1 matching 9 bases. The germline V gene has CDR1 LNHDA and CDR2 SQIVND (reference sequence). The CDR3 has 14 residues. J was trimmed by 6 bases and V by 2 bases; bases with no gene match: 5. Written as DNA, the CDR3 is TGTGCCAGTAGTATAAAGTCGGACAGGGGCGAGCAGTACTTC. This gives the protein CASSIKSDRGEQYF.

This clone was seen a single time. The chain couples TRBV7-8 to TRBJ1-6, with D hard to call. The CDR3 spans 13 residues. V lost 5 bases and J lost 5, with 7 bases in between. Per germline, CDR1 SGHVS and CDR2 FQNEAQ. CDR3 sequence (DNA): TGTGCCAGCAGCCTTAATCATAATTCACCCCTCCACTTT. Amino acid sequence: CASSLNHNSPLHF.

About this clone itself: Possible read error: a much larger clone is one base away. Other DNA variants within this sample encode the same CDR3. V gene TRBV10-3 combines with J gene TRBJ1-5; 9 nucleotides align to TRBD1. CDR1 and CDR2 from the germline V gene are ENHRY and SYGVKD. There are 16 residues in the CDR3. The CDR3 nucleotides are TGTGCCATCAGCGAGTCAGGGGACAGGGTCAATCAGCCCCAGCATTTT. Its translation is CAISESGDRVNQPQHF.

This chain links TRBV28 with TRBJ1-1; D not resolved. This CDR3 is built from 15 residues. The V and J ends lost 2 bases and 10 bases respectively, with 20 bases between them. Germline V gene sequence: CDR1 MDHEN, CDR2 SYDVKM. In DNA, the CDR3 is TGTGCCAGCAGTTTAATCCCCACCGGGCAACGTGGAGCTTTCTTT. Translated: CASSLIPTGQRGAFF.

The chain has TRBV15 and TRBJ2-7, with D uncertain. Germline CDR1 reads LNHNV; CDR2 reads YYDKDF (reference sequence). V was pared by 4 bases and J by 5 bases, with 12 bases between. The CDR3 is 13 amino acids. CDR3 sequence (DNA): TGTGCCACCAGCAATCGGAACCTTGACGAGCAGTACTTC. Its translation is CATSNRNLDEQYF.

This clone was seen only a few times. Given a far larger clone just one base away, this is likely a sequencing read error. The rearrangement links TRBV10-3 to TRBJ1-2; 11 positions match TRBD1. The CDR3 runs to 13 residues. The germline V gene encodes CDR1 ENHRY and CDR2 SYGVKD. V shed 0 bases and J 12 bases; nucleotides not matched to a gene: 3. The CDR3: CAISESGQGGHTF. CDR3 nucleotide sequence: TGTGCCATCAGTGAGTCGGGACAGGGGGGCCACACCTTC.

The chain combines TRBV7-3 with TRBJ2-3; D is unresolved. From germline, CDR1 is SGHTA and CDR2 FQGTGA. The CDR3 has 13 residues. Trimming left V 1 base short and J 5 bases short, with 7 bases between. This CDR3 is CASSLSWKDTQYF. For the CDR3, the DNA is TGTGCCAGCAGCTTAAGTTGGAAAGATACGCAGTATTTT.

Only a few counts were recorded for this clone. The chain employs TRBV28 and TRBJ2-2, with 8 bases fitting TRBD1. The germline V gene encodes CDR1 MDHEN and CDR2 SYDVKM. The V and J ends lost 7 bases and 3 bases, in that order; junction bases with no gene match: 4. This CDR3 contains 14 residues. The CDR3 nucleotides read TGTGCCAGCATCAGGACAGGGTACACCGGGGAGCTGTTTTTT. Its translation is CASIRTGYTGELFF.

This sequence joins TRBV6-6 and TRBJ2-7; D call uncertain. The CDR3 runs to 13 residues. CDR1 is MNHNY, CDR2 SVGAGI, per germline (reference sequence). Trimming cost V 6 bases and J 7 bases, with 16 bases left between them. The DNA for the CDR3 is TGTGCCAGCAGCCCCTCCTCCGATGGTGAGCAGTACTTC. Its translation is CASSPSSDGEQYF.

The chain couples TRBV6-5 to TRBJ1-2, with unresolved D. V gave up 2 bases and J gave up 0 bases, with 10 bases separating them. The CDR3 is made up of 15 amino acids. Germline-derived CDR1 and CDR2 are MNHEY and SVGAGI. The CDR3 spells CASSYPDGPNYGYTF. CDR3 DNA: TGTGCCAGCAGTTACCCGGACGGGCCTAACTATGGCTACACCTTC.

V and J are TRBV18 and TRBJ1-1; D gene ambiguous. In germline, CDR1 is KGHSH, CDR2 LQKENI. The CDR3 has 15 amino acids. Trimming removed 4 bases at V and 0 bases at J, with 12 bases between. The CDR3 spells CASSLSLGMNTEAFF. For the CDR3, the DNA is TGTGCCAGCTCACTAAGTTTGGGAATGAACACTGAAGCTTTCTTT.

The CDR3 DNA follows: TGTGCCTGGAGTCCCGTTACCTACGAGCAGTACTTC. Its protein product is CAWSPVTYEQYF. This rearrangement joins TRBV30 to TRBJ2-7; D unresolved. There are 12 residues in the CDR3. V gave up 2 bases and J gave up 2 bases, with 7 bases separating them. From germline, CDR1 is GTSNPN and CDR2 SVGIG (reference sequence).

This clone was picked up many times. Compared with germline, one end of the junction differs, possibly owing to a read error. This CDR3 is also generated by other DNA sequences in the sample. The rearrangement links TRBV7-2 to TRBJ2-7; 9 bases map to TRBD1. CDR1 is SGHTA, CDR2 FQGNSA, per germline. This CDR3 is 13 amino acids long. For the CDR3, the DNA is TGTGCAAGCAGCACCAACAGGGGGCTCGAGCAGTACTTC. Protein: CASSTNRGLEQYF.

The CDR3 sequence: CAISESKGEGFYEQYF. The CDR3 nucleotides read TGTGCCATCAGTGAGTCGAAGGGGGAGGGATTCTACGAGCAGTACTTC. The chain couples TRBV10-3 to TRBJ2-7; D might be TRBD2 (7 bases). The V gene lost 0 bases and the J gene lost 3 bases, with 15 bases spanning the gap. CDR1 and CDR2 (germline): ENHRY, SYGVKD. The CDR3 sequence is 16 residues long.